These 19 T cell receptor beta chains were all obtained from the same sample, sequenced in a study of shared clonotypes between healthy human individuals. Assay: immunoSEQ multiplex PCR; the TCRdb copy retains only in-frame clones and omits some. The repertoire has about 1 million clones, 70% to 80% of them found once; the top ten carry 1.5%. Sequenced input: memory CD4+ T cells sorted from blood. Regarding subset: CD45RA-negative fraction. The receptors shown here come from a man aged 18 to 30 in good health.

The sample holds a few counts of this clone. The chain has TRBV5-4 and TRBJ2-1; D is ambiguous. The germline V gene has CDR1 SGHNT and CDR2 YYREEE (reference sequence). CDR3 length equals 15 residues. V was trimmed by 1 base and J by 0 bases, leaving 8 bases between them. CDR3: CASSLSGYSYNEQFF. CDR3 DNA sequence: TGTGCCAGCAGCTTGTCGGGCTACTCCTACAATGAGCAGTTCTTC. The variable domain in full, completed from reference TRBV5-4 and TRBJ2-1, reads ETGVTQSPTHLIKTRGQQVTLRCSSQSGHNTVSWYQQALGQGPQFIFQYYREEENGRGNFPPRFSGLQFPNYSSELNVNALELDDSALYLCASSLSGYSYNEQFFGPGTRLTVL.

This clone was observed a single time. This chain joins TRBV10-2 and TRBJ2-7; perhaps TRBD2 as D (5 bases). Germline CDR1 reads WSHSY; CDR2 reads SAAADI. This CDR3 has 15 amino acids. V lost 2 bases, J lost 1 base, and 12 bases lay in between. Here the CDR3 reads CASSEEGFFSYEQYF. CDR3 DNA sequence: TGCGCCAGCAGTGAGGAGGGTTTTTTTTCCTACGAGCAGTACTTC.

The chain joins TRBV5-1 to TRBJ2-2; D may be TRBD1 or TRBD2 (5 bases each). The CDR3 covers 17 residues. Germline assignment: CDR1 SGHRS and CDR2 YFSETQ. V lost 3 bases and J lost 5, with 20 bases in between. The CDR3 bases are TGCGCCAGCAGCTCCCGGCAGGGCGTGACGGGGACCGGGGAGCTGTTTTTT. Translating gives CASSSRQGVTGTGELFF.

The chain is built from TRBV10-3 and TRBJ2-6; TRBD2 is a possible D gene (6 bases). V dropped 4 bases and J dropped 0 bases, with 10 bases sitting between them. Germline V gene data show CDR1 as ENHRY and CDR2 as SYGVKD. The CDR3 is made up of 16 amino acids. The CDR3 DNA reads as TGTGCCATCAGTGCGGCGGGGAGCTCTGGGGCCAACGTCCTGACTTTC. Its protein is CAISAAGSSGANVLTF.

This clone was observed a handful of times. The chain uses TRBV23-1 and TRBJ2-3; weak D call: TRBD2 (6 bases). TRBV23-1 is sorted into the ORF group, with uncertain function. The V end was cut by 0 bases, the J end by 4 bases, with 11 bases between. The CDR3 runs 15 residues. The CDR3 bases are TGCGCCAGCAGTCAATCGAACGGGAGCGCAGATACGCAGTATTTT. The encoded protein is CASSQSNGSADTQYF.

DNA for the CDR3: TGTGCCAGCAGCAGCGGGACAGGGGGCAAAGAAAAACTGTTTTTT. Its protein product is CASSSGTGGKEKLFF. The V gene is TRBV11-1, the J gene TRBJ1-4, with 12 bases aligning to TRBD1. Germline assignment: CDR1 SGHAT and CDR2 FQDESV (reference sequence). The CDR3 runs 15 residues. Trimming removed 5 bases from V and 8 bases from J; junction bases left unmatched: 6. Full variable domain (missing parts from reference TRBV11-1 and TRBJ1-4): EAEVAQSPRYKITEKSQAVAFWCDPISGHATLYWYRQILGQGPELLVQFQDESVVDDSQLPKDRFSAERLKGVDSTLKIQPAELGDSAMYLCASSSGTGGKEKLFFGSGTQLSVL.

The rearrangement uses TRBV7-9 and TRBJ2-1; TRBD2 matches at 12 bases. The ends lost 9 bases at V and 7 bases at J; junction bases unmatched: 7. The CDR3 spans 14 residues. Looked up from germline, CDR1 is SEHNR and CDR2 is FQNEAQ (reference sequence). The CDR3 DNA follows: TGTGCCAGTGTGAGACTAGCGGGAGAGAATGAGCAGTTCTTC. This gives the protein CASVRLAGENEQFF.

CDR3 DNA: TGTGCCAGCAGTTTAGGGGAGGGGAGGAGGTTCTACAATGAGCAGTTCTTC. This sequence encodes CASSLGEGRRFYNEQFF. This sequence joins TRBV27 and TRBJ2-1; 7 bases fit TRBD2. Germline CDR1 MNHEY, CDR2 SMNVEV (reference sequence). V lost 2 bases, J lost 3 bases, and 10 bases stayed unmatched. This CDR3 is 17 amino acids long.

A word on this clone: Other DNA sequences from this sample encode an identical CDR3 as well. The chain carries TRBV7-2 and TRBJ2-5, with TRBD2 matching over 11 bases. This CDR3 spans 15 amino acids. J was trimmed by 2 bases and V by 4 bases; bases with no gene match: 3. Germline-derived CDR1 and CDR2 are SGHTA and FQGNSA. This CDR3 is CASSSRLAGQETQYF. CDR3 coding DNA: TGTGCCAGCAGCTCTAGACTAGCGGGACAAGAGACCCAGTACTTC.

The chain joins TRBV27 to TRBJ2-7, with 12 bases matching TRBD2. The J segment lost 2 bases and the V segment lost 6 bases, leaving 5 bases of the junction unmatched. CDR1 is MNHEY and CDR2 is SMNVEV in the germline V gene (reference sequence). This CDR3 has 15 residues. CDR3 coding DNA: TGTGCCAGCAGAACAACTAGCGGGGGGACCTACGAGCAGTACTTC. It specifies CASRTTSGGTYEQYF.

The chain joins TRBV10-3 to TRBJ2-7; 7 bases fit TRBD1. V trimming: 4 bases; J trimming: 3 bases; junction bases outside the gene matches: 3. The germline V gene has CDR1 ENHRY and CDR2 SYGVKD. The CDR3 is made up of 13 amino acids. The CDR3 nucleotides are TGTGCCATCAGTGGCTCAGGGGGCTACGAGCAGTACTTC. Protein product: CAISGSGGYEQYF.

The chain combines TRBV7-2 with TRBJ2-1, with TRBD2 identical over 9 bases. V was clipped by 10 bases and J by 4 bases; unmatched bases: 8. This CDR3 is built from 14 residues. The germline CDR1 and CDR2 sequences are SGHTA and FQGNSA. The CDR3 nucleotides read TGTGCCACCCTACGACTAGCGGAGTACAATGAGCAGTTCTTC. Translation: CATLRLAEYNEQFF. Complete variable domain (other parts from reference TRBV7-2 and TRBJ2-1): GAGVSQSPSNKVTEKGKDVELRCDPISGHTALYWYRQSLGQGLEFLIYFQGNSAPDKSGLPSDRFSAERTGGSVSTLTIQRTQQEDSAVYLCATLRLAEYNEQFFGPGTRLTVL.

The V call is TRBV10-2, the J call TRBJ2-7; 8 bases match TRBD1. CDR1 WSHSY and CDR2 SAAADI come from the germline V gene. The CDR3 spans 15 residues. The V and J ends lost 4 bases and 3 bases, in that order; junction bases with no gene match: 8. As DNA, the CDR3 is TGCGCCAGCAGTGTGTCGTCAGGGGGCGTCTACGAGCAGTACTTC. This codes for CASSVSSGGVYEQYF.

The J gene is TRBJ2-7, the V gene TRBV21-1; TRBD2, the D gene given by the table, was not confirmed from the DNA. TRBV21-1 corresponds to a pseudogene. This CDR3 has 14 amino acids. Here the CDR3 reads CASSPSGGSYEQYF. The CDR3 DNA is TGTGCCAGCAGTCCGTCGGGGGGCTCCTACGAGCAGTACTTC.

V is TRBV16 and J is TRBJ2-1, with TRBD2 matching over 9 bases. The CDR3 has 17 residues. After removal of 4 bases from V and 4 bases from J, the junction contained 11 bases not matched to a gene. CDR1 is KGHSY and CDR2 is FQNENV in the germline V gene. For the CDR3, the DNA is TGTGCCAGCAGCCGCCCACTAGCGGGCCTCTCTTACAATGAGCAGTTCTTC. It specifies CASSRPLAGLSYNEQFF.

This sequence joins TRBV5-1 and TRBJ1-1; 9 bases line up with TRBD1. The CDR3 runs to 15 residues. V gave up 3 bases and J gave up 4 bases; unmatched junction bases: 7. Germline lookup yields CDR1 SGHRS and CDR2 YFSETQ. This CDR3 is CASSSETGGSTEAFF. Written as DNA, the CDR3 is TGCGCCAGCAGCTCGGAAACAGGGGGCTCCACTGAAGCTTTCTTT.

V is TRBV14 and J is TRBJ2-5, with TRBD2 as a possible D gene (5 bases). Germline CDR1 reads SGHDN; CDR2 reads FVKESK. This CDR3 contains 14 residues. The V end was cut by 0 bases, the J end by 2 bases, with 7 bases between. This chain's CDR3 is CASSQDSGQETQYF. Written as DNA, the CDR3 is TGTGCCAGCAGCCAAGATTCGGGGCAAGAGACCCAGTACTTC.

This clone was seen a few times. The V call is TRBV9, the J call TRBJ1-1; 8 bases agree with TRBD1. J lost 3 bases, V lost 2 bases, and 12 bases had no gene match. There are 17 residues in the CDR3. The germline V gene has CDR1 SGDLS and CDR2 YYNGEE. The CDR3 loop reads CASSVSSGGVLDTEAFF. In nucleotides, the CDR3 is TGTGCCAGCAGCGTTTCGTCAGGGGGCGTCCTGGACACTGAAGCTTTCTTT.

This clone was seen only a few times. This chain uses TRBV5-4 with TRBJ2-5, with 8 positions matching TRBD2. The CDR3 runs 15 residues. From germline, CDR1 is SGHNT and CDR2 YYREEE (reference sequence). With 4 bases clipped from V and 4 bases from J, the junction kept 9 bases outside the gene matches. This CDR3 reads CASSPPGSGRETQYF. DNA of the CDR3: TGTGCCAGCAGCCCCCCAGGGAGCGGGAGAGAGACCCAGTACTTC.